A selection of T cell receptor beta chains follows, all from one sample in a study of T cell repertoires in cytomegalovirus infection. Which antigens these TCRs recognize remains unknown. MiXCR was run by TCRdb on the reads, yielding one entry per CDR3 protein. The sample carries some 110,000 distinct CDR3 sequences, over 30% recorded once. This material consisted of CD8+ T cells from cultured PBMCs, taken from culture after CMV antigen stimulation. The receptors come from a human donor in good health (CMV status not recorded). Some clones in this sample may be carry-over from other donors' samples. Each CDR3 is given with its conserved first and last residue. The D gene is left open where the match is weak. Some rows have no size entry. The others give once, few or many, or a class for an expanded clone.

clone_size	d_call	j_call	v_call	cdr3_aa	cdr3_nt
NA	TRBD1	TRBJ2-7	TRBV29-1	CSVAAGGNEQYF	TGCAGCGTTGCGGCAGGGGGCAACGAGCAGTACTTC
few	NA	TRBJ1-5	TRBV6-1	CATSQEKYSNQPQHF	TGTGCCACTTCCCAGGAGAAATATAGCAATCAGCCCCAGCATTTT
NA	TRBD1	TRBJ2-1	TRBV7-8	CASSWTGRGNEQFF	TGTGCCAGCAGCTGGACAGGGCGGGGCAATGAGCAGTTCTTC
few	NA	TRBJ1-2	TRBV7-6	CASSLRKGFEGYGYTF	TGTGCCAGCAGCTTACGCAAGGGATTCGAGGGCTATGGCTACACCTTC
few	NA	TRBJ2-7	TRBV9	CASSPTGFSAYEQYF	TGTGCCAGCAGCCCCACAGGATTCTCGGCCTACGAGCAGTACTTC
few	TRBD1	TRBJ2-1	TRBV27	CASRTGGMNEQFF	TGTGCCAGCAGAACAGGGGGTATGAATGAGCAGTTCTTC
many	TRBD1	TRBJ1-4	TRBV12-3/TRBV12-4	CASKPTGDVDEKLFF	TGTGCCAGCAAGCCGACAGGGGATGTGGATGAAAAACTGTTTTTT
few	NA	TRBJ2-7	TRBV6-5	CASSYSAGLSMYEQYF	TGTGCCAGCAGTTACTCGGCCGGGCTTAGTATGTACGAGCAGTACTTC
many	NA	TRBJ2-1	TRBV12-3/TRBV12-4	CASSHLNPVGGLSSYNEQFF	TGTGCCAGCAGTCATCTCAACCCCGTCGGGGGCTTAAGCTCCTACAATGAGCAGTTCTTC
NA	TRBD1	TRBJ2-1	TRBV6-2/TRBV6-3	CASSWDRGRGYYNEQFF	TGTGCCAGCAGTTGGGACAGGGGGCGCGGATACTACAATGAGCAGTTCTTC
few	TRBD1	TRBJ2-3	TRBV25-1	CASRRRDRGLDTQYF	TGTGCCAGCAGACGCCGGGACAGGGGGTTGGATACGCAGTATTTT
few	NA	TRBJ1-2	TRBV5-6	CASSRPRDTYGYTF	TGTGCCAGCAGCCGCCCGAGAGACACCTATGGCTACACCTTC
NA	NA	TRBJ1-3	TRBV7-8	CASSPSGGSGNTIYF	TGTGCCAGCAGCCCTTCGGGAGGGAGTGGAAACACCATATATTTT
NA	NA	TRBJ1-4	TRBV12-3/TRBV12-4	CASSFWGYHEKLFF	TGTGCCAGCAGTTTTTGGGGATATCATGAAAAACTGTTTTTT
NA	NA	TRBJ1-2	TRBV12-3/TRBV12-4	CASGEMVYGYTF	TGTGCCTCTGGGGAAATGGTATATGGCTACACCTTC
NA	NA	TRBJ1-1	TRBV25-1	CASSDQGTLRTEAFF	TGTGCCAGCAGTGATCAGGGGACGTTACGCACTGAAGCTTTCTTT
NA	TRBD1	TRBJ2-2	TRBV7-6	CASSARTGQGAYTGELFF	TGTGCCAGCAGCGCCCGGACGGGACAGGGGGCGTACACCGGGGAGCTGTTTTTT